This T cell receptor (beta chain) was recorded in a study of blood T cell repertoires in COVID-19 (dated by TCRdb to 2020 to 2021). About the full investigation: Samples from collaborators originated in the United States, Italy and Spain and spanned both the acute and convalescent phases of COVID-19. A de-identified subject ID, COVID-19 status, age in years and sex were almost always included in the sample metadata. The material from the prospective study consisted of cDNA or gDNA derived from T cells, B-cell-depleted T cells, or PBMCs. The repertoires were released in a freely available public database intended as a resource for research on the immune response to SARS-CoV-2. The dataset comprised deeply sampled blood TCRbeta repertoires from subjects exposed to, actively infected with, or recovered from COVID-19. Where HLA class I and class II types were available, the types were taken from metadata supplied by the sample provider, not from assay-based typing. The samples were drawn from the first 160 participants of the ongoing ImmuneRACE study and from 1,254 subjects provided by 6 global collaborators. Broad study findings and their caveats: Clinical and demographic metadata were provided uncurated, with the amount varying by source and participant.

The collaborating institutions used their own protocols to collect whole blood in K2EDTA tubes. For TCRbeta analysis, collaborator samples were shipped as frozen whole blood, as isolated PBMCs, or as DNA extracted from either sample type. TCRbeta CDR3 regions were amplified from genomic DNA by means of the immunoSEQ Assay, a bias-controlled multiplex PCR. Under the source paper's analysis protocol: The number of nucleated cells in each sample was estimated by amplification of reference gene primers within the assay. To quantify the absolute abundance of each unique TCRbeta CDR3 rearrangement, sequence reads were collapsed and filtered. Productive Simpson clonality was computed per sample as the square root of Simpson's diversity index over productive rearrangements. As stored in TCRdb, this immuneACCESS dataset retains in-frame rearrangements with V and J assigned. A fraction of the clones does not appear; measured against another copy, unresolved V genes explain less than half of the discrepancy, and the remainder lacks a known reason. D and trimming were read from the DNA, whereas the V and J calls and clone size are those reported in that table. In this sample the table shows under 150,000 clones, approximately 80% of which occur a single time. Clones ranked in the top ten supply 4.5% of the sample.

The CDR1 and CDR2 encoded by the germline V gene are SGHDT and YYEEEE. V is clipped by 7 bases and J by 6 bases, and the sequence between their germline boundaries is 29 bases long. The CDR3 numbers 17 residues from cysteine through phenylalanine. Only the CDR3 DNA stays, 51 bases, in frame from base 1. This clone has a handful of counts. It has no known antigen specificity. No base qualities exist here, and no much larger clone lies one base off it. Sequences were obtained from peripheral blood. The TCR was taken from a woman older than 75 with active or convalescent COVID-19. The chain is assembled from TRBV5-6 and TRBJ2-7, with the D gene not clear enough to name. The DNA is as follows: TGTGCCAGCTATTCTCGGTTCCCTTCGAGTGCGCCCTCCGAGCAGTACTTC. Translated, it reads CASYSRFPSSAPSEQYF. Reference TRBV5-6 and TRBJ2-7 proteins supply the regions before and after the CDR3; the full variable domain is: DAGVTQSPTHLIKTRGQQVTLRCSPKSGHDTVSWYQQALGQGPQFIFQYYEEEERQRGNFPDRFSGHQFPNYSSELNVNALLLGDSALYLCASYSRFPSSAPSEQYFGPGTRLTVT.